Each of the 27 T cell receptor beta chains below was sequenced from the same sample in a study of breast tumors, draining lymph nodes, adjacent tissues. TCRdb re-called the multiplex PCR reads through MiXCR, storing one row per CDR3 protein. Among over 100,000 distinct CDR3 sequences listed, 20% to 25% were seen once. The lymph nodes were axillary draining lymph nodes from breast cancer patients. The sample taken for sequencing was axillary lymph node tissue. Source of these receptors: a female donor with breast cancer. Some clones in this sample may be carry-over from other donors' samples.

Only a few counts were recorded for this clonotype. Written as DNA, the CDR3 is TGTGCCAGCAGCCCCCCCGGGACTAGCGGGAGGAACACCGGGGAGCTGTTTTTT. Its translation is CASSPPGTSGRNTGELFF. This chain connects TRBV5-4 to TRBJ2-2, with 14 bases matching TRBD2. V lost 4 bases and J lost 1; bases outside the gene matches: 6. Germline loops: CDR1 SGHNT, CDR2 YYREEE (reference sequence). This CDR3 region has 18 residues. Full variable domain (missing parts from reference TRBV5-4 and TRBJ2-2): ETGVTQSPTHLIKTRGQQVTLRCSSQSGHNTVSWYQQALGQGPQFIFQYYREEENGRGNFPPRFSGLQFPNYSSELNVNALELDDSALYLCASSPPGTSGRNTGELFFGEGSRLTVL.

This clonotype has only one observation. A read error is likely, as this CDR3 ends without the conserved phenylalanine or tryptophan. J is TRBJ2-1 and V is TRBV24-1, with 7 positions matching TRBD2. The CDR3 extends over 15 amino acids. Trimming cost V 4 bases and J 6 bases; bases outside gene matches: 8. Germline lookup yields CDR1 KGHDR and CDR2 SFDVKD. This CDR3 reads CATSETGGLGNEQFL. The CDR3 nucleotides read TGTGCCACCAGTGAAACGGGGGGATTGGGCAATGAGCAGTTCTTA.

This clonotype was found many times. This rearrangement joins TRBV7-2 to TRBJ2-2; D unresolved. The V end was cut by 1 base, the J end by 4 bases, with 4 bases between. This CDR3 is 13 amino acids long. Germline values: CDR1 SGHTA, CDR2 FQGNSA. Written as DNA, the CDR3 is TGTGCCAGCAGCTTAGTTATCACCGGGGAGCTGTTTTTT. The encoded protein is CASSLVITGELFF.

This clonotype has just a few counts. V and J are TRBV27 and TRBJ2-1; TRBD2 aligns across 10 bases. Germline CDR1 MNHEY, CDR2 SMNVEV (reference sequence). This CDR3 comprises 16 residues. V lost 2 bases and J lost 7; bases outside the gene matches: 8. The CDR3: CASSLGLAGVRNEQFF. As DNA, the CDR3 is TGTGCCAGCAGTTTAGGGCTAGCGGGAGTTCGGAATGAGCAGTTCTTC.

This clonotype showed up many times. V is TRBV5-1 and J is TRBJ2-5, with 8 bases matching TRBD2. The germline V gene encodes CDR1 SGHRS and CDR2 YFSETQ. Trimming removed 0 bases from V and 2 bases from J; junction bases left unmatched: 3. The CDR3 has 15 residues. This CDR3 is CASSLVASGQETQYF. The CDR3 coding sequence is TGCGCCAGCAGCTTGGTGGCTAGCGGGCAAGAGACCCAGTACTTC.

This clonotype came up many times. The CDR3 nucleotides read TGTGCCAGCAGCTTAGTTCAGGGGGCGGAGTACGAGCAGTACTTC. This translates into CASSLVQGAEYEQYF. This chain uses TRBV7-2 with TRBJ2-7; 8 bases map to TRBD1. Unmatched junction bases numbered 6, after V lost 1 base and J lost 4 bases. CDR1 is SGHTA and CDR2 is FQGNSA in the germline V gene. This CDR3 region has 15 residues.

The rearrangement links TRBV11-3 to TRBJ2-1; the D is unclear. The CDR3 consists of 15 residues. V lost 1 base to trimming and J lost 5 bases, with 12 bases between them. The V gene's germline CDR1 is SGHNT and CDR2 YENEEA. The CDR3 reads CASSLGVVGHNEQFF. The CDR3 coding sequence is TGTGCCAGCAGCTTAGGCGTTGTTGGTCACAATGAGCAGTTCTTC.

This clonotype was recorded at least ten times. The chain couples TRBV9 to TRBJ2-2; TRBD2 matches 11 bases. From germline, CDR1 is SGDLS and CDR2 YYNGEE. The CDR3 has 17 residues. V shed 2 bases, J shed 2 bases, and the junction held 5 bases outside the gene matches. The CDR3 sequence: CASSVLAGGLNTGELFF. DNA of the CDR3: TGTGCCAGCAGCGTTTTAGCGGGAGGGCTTAACACCGGGGAGCTGTTTTTT.

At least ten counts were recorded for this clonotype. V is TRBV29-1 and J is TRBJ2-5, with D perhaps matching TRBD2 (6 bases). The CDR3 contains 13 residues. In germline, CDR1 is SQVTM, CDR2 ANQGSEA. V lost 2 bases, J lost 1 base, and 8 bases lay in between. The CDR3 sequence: CSVERGAQETQYF. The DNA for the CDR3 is TGCAGCGTTGAACGCGGGGCCCAAGAGACCCAGTACTTC.

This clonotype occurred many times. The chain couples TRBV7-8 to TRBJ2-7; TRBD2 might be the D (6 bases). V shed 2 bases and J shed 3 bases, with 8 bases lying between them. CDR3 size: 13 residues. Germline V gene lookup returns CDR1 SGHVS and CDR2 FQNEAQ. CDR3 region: CASSLPSVYEQYF. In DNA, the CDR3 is TGTGCCAGCAGCTTACCTAGCGTCTACGAGCAGTACTTC. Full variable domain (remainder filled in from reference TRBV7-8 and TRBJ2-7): GAGVSQSPRYKVAKRGQDVALRCDPISGHVSLFWYQQALGQGPEFLTYFQNEAQLDKSGLPSDRFFAERPEGSVSTLKIQRTQQEDSAVYLCASSLPSVYEQYFGPGTRLTVT.

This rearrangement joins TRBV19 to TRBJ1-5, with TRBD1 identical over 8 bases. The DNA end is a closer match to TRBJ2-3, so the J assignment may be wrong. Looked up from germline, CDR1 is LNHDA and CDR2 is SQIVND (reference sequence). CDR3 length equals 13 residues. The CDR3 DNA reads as TGTGCCAGTAGTAGGACAGGGAATCAGCCCCAGTATTTT. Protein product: CASSRTGNQPQYF.

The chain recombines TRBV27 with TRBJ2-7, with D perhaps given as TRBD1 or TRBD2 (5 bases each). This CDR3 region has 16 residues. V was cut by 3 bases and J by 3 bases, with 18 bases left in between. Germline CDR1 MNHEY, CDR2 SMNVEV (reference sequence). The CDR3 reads CASSLDGPLGGYEQYF. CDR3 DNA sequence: TGTGCCAGCAGTTTGGACGGACCACTTGGGGGCTACGAGCAGTACTTC.

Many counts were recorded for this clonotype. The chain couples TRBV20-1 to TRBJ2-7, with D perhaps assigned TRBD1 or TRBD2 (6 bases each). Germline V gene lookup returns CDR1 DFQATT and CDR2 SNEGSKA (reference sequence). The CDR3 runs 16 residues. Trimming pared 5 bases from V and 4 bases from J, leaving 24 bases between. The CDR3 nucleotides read TGCAGTGCTCCAAAAGGGGGAGGTGGTGGTGGATACGAGCAGTACTTC. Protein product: CSAPKGGGGGGYEQYF.

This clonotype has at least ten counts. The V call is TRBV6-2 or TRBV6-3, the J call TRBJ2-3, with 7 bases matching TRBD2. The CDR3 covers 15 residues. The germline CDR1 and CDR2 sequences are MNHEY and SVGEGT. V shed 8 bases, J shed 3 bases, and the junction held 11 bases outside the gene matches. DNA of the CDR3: TGTGCCAGCGGGGTGTTGGCGGGAGTTACAGATACGCAGTATTTT. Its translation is CASGVLAGVTDTQYF.

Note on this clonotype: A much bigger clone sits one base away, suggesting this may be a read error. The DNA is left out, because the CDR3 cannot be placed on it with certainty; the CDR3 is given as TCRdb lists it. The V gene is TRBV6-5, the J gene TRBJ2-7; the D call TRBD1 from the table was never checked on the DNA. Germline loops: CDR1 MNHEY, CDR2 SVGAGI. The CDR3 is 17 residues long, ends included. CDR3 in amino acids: CASSYWATGTGSYERYF.

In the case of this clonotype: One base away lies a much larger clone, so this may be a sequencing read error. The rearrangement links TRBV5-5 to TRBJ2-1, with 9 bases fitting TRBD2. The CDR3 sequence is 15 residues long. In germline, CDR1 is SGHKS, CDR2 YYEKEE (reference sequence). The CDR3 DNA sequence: TGTGCCGGCAGCTTGGAGGGGACTAGCCGGCATGAGCAGTTCTTC. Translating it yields CAGSLEGTSRHEQFF.

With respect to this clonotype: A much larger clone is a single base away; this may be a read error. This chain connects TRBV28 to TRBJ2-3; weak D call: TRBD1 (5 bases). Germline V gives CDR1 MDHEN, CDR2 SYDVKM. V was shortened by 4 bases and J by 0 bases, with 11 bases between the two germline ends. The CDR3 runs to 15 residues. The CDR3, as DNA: TGTGCCAGCAGTTCAAACCGACAGAGCACAGATACGCAGTATTTT. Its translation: CASSSNRQSTDTQYF.

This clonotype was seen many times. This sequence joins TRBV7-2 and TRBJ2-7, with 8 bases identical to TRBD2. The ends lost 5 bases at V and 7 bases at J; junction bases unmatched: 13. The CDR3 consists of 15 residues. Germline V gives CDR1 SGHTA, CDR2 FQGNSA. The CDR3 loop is CASSKVGTSAREQYF. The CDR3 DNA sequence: TGTGCCAGCAGCAAAGTGGGGACTAGTGCGAGGGAGCAGTACTTC. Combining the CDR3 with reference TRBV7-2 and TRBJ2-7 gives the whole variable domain GAGVSQSPSNKVTEKGKDVELRCDPISGHTALYWYRQSLGQGLEFLIYFQGNSAPDKSGLPSDRFSAERTGGSVSTLTIQRTQQEDSAVYLCASSKVGTSAREQYFGPGTRLTVT.

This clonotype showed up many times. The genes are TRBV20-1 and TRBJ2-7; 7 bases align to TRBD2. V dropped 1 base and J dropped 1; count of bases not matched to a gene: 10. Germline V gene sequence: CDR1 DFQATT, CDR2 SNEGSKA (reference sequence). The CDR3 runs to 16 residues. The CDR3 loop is CSARVGGSYQSYEQYF. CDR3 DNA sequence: TGCAGTGCTAGAGTGGGCGGGAGTTATCAATCCTACGAGCAGTACTTC.

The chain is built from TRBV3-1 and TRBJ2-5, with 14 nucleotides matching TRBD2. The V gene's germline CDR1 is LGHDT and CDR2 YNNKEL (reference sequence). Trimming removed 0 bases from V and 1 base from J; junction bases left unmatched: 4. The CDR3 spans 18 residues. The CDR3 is CASSQDLGLAGVQETQYF. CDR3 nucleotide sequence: TGTGCCAGCAGCCAAGATCTGGGACTAGCGGGGGTCCAAGAGACCCAGTACTTC.

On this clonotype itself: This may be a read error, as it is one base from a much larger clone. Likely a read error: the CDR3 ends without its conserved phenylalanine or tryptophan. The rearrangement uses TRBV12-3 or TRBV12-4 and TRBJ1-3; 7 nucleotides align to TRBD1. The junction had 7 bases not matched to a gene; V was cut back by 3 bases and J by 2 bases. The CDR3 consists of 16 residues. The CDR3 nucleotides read TGTGCCAGCAGTTTTACACCAGGGACAGCTGGAAACACCATATATTTA. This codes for CASSFTPGTAGNTIYL.

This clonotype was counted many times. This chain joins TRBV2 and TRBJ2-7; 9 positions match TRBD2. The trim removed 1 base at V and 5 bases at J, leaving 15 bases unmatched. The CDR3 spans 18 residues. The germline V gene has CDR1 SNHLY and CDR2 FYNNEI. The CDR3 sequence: CASSEEVTRAGGPHEQYF. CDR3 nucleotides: TGTGCCAGCAGTGAAGAGGTTACTAGGGCGGGAGGGCCCCACGAGCAGTACTTC.

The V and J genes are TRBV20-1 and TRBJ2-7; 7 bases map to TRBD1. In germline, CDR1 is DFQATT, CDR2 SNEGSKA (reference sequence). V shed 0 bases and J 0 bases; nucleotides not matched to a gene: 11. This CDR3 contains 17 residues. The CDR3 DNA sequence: TGCAGTGCTAGAGATGGCCAGACAGGGATTATCTCCTACGAGCAGTACTTC. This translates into CSARDGQTGIISYEQYF.

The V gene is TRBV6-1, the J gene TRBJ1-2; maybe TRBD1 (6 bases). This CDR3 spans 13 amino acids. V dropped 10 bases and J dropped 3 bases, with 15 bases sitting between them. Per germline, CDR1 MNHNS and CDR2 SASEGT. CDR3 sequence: CATRKQGYYGYTF. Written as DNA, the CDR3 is TGTGCCACCAGGAAACAGGGCTACTATGGCTACACCTTC.

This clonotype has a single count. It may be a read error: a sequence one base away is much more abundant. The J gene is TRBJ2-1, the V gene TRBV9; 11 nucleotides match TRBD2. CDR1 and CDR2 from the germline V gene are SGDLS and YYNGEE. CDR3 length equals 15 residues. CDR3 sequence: CTSSPGLAAAREQFF. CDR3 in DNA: TGTACCAGCAGCCCGGGACTAGCGGCGGCGAGGGAGCAGTTCTTC.

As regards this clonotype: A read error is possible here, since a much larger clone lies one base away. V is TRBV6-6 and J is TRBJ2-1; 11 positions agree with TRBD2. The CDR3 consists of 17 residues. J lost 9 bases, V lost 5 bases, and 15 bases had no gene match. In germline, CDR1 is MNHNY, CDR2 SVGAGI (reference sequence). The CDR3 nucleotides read TGTGCCAGCAGTAGGCGTCTAGCGGGAGGAGGGGACAGTGAGCAGTTCTTC. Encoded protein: CASSRRLAGGGDSEQFF.

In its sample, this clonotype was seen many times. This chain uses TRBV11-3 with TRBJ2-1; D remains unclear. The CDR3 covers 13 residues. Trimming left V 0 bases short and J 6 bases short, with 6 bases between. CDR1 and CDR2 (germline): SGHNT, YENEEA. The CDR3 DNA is TGTGCCAGCAGCTTAGATCTCCTCAATGAGCAGTTCTTC. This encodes CASSLDLLNEQFF.